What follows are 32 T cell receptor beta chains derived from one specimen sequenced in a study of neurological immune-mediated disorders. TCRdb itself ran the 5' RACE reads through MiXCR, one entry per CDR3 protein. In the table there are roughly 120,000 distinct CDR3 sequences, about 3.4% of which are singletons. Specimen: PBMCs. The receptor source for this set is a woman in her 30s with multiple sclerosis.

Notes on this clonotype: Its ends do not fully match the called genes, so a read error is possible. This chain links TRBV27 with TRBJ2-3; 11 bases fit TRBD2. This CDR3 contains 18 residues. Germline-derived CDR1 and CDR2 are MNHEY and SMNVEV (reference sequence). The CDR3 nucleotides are TGTGCCAACAGTTCCCCGATGTTAGCGGGAGGGTTCACAGATACGCAGTATTTT. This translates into CANSSPMLAGGFTDTQYF.

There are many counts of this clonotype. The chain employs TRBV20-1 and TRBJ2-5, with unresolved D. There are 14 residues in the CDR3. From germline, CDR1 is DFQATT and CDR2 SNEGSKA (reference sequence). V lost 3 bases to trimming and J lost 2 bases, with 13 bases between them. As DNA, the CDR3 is TGCAGTGCTAGGGCCACGGTCAGTCAAGAGACCCAGTACTTC. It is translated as CSARATVSQETQYF.

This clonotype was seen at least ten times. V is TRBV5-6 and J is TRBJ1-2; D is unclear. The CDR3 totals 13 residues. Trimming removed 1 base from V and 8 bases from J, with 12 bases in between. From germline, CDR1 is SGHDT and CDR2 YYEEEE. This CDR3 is CASSLFFGEGYTF. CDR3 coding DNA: TGTGCCAGCAGCTTGTTCTTCGGGGAAGGCTACACCTTC.

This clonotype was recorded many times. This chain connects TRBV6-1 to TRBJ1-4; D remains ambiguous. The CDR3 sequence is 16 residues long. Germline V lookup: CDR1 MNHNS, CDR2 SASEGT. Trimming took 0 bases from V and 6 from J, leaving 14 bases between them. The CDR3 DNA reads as TGTGCCAGCAGTGAAGCGCTTCAGTTAAACTATGAAAAACTGTTTTTT. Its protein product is CASSEALQLNYEKLFF.

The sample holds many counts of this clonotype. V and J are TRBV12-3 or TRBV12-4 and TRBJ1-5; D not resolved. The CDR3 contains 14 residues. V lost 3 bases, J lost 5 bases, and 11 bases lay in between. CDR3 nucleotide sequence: TGTGCCAGCAGTTTCGGGTCCGGTTATCAGCCCCAGCATTTT. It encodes CASSFGSGYQPQHF.

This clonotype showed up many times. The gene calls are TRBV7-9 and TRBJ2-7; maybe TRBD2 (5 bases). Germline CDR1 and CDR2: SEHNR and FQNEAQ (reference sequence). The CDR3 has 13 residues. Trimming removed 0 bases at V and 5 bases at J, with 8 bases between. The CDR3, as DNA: TGTGCCAGCAGCTTAGCGCCCGGGGACGAGCAGTACTTC. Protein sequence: CASSLAPGDEQYF.

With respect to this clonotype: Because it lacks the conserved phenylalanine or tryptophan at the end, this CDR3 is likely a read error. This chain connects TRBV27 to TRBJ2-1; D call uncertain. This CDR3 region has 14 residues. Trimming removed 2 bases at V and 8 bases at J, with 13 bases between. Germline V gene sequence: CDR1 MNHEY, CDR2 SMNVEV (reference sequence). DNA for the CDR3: TGTGCCAGCAGTTTAACGGACCCAATGGATGAGCAGTTCTGC. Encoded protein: CASSLTDPMDEQFC.

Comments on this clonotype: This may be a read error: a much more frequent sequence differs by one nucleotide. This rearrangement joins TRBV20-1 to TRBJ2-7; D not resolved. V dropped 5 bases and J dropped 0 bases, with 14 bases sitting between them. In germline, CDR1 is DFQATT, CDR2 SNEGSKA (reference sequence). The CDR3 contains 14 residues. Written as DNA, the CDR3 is TGCAGTGCTTGGAAACCGAGGAGCTCCTACGAGCAGTACTTC. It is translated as CSAWKPRSSYEQYF.

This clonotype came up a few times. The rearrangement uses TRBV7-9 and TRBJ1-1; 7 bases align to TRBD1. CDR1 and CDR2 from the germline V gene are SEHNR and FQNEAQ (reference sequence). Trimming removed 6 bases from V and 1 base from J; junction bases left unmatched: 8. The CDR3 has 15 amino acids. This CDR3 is CASRRQGRANTEAFF. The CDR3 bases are TGTGCCAGCAGGAGACAGGGTCGGGCGAACACTGAAGCTTTCTTT.

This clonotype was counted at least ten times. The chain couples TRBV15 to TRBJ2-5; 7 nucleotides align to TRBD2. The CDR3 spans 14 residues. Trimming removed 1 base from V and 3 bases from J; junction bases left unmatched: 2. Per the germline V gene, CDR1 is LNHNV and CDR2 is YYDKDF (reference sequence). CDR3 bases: TGTGCCACCAGCAGAGCGGGAGGAGAAGAGACCCAGTACTTC. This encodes CATSRAGGEETQYF.

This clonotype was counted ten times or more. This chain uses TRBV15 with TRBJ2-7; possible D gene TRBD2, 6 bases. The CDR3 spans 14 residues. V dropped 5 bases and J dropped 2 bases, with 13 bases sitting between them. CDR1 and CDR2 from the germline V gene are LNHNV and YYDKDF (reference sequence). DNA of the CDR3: TGTGCCACCAGCCTAGGGACTTCGACCTACGAGCAGTACTTC. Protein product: CATSLGTSTYEQYF.

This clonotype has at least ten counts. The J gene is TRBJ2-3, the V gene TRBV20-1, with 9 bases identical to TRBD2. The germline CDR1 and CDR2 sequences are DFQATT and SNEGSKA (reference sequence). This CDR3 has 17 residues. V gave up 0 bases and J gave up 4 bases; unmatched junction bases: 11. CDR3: CSARDKGGGRVADTQYF. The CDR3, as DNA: TGCAGTGCTAGAGATAAGGGAGGCGGGAGGGTCGCAGATACGCAGTATTTT.

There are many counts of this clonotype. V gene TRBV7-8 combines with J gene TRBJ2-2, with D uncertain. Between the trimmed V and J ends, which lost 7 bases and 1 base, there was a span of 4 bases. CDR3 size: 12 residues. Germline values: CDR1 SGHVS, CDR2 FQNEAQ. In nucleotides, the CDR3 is TGTGCCAGCACGGGGAACACCGGGGAGCTGTTTTTT. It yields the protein CASTGNTGELFF.

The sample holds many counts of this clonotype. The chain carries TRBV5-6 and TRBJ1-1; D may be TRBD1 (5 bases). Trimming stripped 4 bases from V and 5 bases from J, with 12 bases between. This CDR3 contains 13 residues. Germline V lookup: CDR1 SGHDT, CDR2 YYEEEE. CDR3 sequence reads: CASSAGTETEAFF. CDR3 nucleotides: TGTGCCAGCAGCGCTGGGACGGAAACTGAAGCTTTCTTT.

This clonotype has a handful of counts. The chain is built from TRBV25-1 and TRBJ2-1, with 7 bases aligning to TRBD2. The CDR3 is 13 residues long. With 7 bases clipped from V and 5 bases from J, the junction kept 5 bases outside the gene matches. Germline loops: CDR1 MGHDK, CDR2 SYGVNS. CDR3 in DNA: TGTGCCAGCACCTTGGGACTAAACAATGAGCAGTTCTTC. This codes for CASTLGLNNEQFF.

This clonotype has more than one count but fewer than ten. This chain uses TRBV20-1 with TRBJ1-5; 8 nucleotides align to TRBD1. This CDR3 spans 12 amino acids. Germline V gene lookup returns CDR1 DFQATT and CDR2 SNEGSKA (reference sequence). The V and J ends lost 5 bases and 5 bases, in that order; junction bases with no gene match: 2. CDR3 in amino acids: CSAGQGDQPQHF. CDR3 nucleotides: TGCAGTGCTGGACAGGGAGATCAGCCCCAGCATTTT.

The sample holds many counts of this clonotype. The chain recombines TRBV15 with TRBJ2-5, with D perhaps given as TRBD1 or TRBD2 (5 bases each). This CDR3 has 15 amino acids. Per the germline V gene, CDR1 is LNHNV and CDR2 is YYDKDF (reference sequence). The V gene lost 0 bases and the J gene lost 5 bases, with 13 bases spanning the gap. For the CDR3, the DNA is TGTGCCACCAGCAGAGATCGAGGGGCCCAGGAGACCCAGTACTTC. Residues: CATSRDRGAQETQYF.

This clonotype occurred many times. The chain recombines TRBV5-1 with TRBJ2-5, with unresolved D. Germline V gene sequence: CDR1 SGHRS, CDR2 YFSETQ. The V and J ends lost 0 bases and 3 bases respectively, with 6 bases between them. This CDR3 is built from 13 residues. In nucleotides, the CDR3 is TGCGCCAGCAGCTTGGTAGGGAAAGAGACCCAGTACTTC. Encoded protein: CASSLVGKETQYF.

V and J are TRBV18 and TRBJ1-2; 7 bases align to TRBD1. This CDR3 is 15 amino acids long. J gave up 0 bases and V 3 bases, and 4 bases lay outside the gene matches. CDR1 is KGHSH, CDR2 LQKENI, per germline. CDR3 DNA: TGTGCCAGCTCACCTCAAGGACAGGCTAACTATGGCTACACCTTC. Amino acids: CASSPQGQANYGYTF. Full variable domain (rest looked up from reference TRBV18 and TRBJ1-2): NAGVMQNPRHLVRRRGQEARLRCSPMKGHSHVYWYRQLPEEGLKFMVYLQKENIIDESGMPKERFSAEFPKEGPSILRIQQVVRGDSAAYFCASSPQGQANYGYTFGSGTRLTVV.

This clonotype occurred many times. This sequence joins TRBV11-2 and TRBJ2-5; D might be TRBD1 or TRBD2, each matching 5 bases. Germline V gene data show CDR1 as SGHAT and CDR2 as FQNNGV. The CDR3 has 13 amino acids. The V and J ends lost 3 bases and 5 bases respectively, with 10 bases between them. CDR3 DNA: TGTGCCAGCAGCTTCGGGGCCAGCGAGACCCAGTACTTC. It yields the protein CASSFGASETQYF.

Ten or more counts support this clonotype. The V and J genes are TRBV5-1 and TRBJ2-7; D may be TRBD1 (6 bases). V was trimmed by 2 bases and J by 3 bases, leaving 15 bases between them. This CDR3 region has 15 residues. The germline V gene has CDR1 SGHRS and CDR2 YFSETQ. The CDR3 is CASSFSPGQNYEQYF. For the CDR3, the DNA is TGCGCCAGCAGCTTTAGTCCCGGACAGAACTACGAGCAGTACTTC. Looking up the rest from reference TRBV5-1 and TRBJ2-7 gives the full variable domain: KAGVTQTPRYLIKTRGQQVTLSCSPISGHRSVSWYQQTPGQGLQFLFEYFSETQRNKGNFPGRFSGRQFSNSRSEMNVSTLELGDSALYLCASSFSPGQNYEQYFGPGTRLTVT.

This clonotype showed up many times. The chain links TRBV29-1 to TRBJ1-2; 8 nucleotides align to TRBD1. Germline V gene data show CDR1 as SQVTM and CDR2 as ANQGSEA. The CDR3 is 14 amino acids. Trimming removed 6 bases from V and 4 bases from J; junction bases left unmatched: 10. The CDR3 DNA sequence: TGCAGCGTATACCCGGGACAGGTTCCCTATGGCTACACCTTC. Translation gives CSVYPGQVPYGYTF.

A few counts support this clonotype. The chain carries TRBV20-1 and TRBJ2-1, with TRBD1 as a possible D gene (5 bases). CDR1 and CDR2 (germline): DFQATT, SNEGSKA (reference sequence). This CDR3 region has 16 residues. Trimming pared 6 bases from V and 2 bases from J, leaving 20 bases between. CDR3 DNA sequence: TGCAGTGCCAGGGAAGGGCTACTGGATCCCTACAATGAGCAGTTCTTC. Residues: CSAREGLLDPYNEQFF.

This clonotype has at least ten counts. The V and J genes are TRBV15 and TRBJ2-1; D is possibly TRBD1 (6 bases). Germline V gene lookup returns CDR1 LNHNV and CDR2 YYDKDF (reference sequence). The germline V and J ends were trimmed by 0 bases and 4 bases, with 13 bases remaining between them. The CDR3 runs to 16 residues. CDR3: CATSRDPRGSYNEQFF. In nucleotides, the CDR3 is TGTGCCACCAGCAGAGATCCCAGGGGATCTTACAATGAGCAGTTCTTC.

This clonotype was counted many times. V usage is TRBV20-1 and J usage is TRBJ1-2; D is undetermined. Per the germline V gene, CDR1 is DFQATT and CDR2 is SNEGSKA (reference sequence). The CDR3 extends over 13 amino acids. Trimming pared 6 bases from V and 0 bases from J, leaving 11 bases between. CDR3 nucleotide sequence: TGCAGTGCCCAATGGGCCACTAACTATGGCTACACCTTC. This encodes CSAQWATNYGYTF.

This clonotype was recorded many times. The CDR3 loop reads CASSEGTGMYNEQFF. The CDR3 DNA reads TGTGCCAGCAGCGAAGGAACCGGAATGTACAATGAGCAGTTCTTC. J is TRBJ2-1 and V is TRBV7-9; the D is unclear. V lost 5 bases to trimming and J lost 4 bases, with 15 bases between them. This CDR3 contains 15 residues. CDR1 is SEHNR and CDR2 is FQNEAQ in the germline V gene (reference sequence).

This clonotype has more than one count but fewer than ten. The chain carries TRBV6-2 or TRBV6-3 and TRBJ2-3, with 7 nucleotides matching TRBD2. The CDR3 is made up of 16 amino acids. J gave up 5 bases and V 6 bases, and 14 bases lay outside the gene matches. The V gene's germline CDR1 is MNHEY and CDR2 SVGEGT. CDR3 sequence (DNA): TGTGCCAGCAGCCCCCTCATCTCCGGGGGGAAAGATACGCAGTATTTT. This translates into CASSPLISGGKDTQYF.

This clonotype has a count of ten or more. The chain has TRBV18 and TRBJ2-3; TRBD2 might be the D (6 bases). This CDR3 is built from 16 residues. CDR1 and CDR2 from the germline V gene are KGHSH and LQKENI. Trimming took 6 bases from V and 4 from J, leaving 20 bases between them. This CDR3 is CASSHQTPGRSDTQYF. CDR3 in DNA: TGTGCCAGCTCCCACCAGACGCCGGGGAGGTCAGATACGCAGTATTTT. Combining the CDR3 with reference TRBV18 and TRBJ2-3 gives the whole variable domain NAGVMQNPRHLVRRRGQEARLRCSPMKGHSHVYWYRQLPEEGLKFMVYLQKENIIDESGMPKERFSAEFPKEGPSILRIQQVVRGDSAAYFCASSHQTPGRSDTQYFGPGTRLTVL.

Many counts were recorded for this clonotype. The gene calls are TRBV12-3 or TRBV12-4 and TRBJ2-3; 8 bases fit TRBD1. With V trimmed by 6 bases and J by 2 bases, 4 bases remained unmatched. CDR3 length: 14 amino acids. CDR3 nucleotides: TGTGCCAGCAGCCGGGACAGGCCCACAGATACGCAGTATTTT. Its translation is CASSRDRPTDTQYF.

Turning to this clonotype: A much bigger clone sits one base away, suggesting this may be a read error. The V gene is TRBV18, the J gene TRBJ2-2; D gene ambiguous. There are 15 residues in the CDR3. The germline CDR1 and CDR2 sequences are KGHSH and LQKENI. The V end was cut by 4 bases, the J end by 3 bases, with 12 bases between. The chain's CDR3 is CASSLQVIDTGELFF. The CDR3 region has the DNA TGTGCCAGCTCACTTCAGGTTATTGACACCGGGGAGCTGTTTTTT.

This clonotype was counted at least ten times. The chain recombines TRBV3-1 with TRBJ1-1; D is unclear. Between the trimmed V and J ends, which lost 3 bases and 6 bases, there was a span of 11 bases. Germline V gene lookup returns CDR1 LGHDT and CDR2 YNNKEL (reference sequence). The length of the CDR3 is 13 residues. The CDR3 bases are TGTGCCAGCAGCCACATGGGCTCCCCTGAAGCTTTCTTT. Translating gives CASSHMGSPEAFF. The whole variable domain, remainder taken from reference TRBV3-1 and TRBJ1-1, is DTAVSQTPKYLVTQMGNDKSIKCEQNLGHDTMYWYKQDSKKFLKIMFSYNNKELIINETVPNRFSPKSPDKAHLNLHINSLELGDSAVYFCASSHMGSPEAFFGQGTRLTVV.

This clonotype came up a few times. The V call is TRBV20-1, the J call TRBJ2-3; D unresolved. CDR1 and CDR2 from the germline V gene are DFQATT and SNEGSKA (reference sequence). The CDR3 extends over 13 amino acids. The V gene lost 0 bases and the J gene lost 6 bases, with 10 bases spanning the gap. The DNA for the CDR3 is TGCAGTGCTAGAGATGTGACCTCGGATACGCAGTATTTT. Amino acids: CSARDVTSDTQYF.